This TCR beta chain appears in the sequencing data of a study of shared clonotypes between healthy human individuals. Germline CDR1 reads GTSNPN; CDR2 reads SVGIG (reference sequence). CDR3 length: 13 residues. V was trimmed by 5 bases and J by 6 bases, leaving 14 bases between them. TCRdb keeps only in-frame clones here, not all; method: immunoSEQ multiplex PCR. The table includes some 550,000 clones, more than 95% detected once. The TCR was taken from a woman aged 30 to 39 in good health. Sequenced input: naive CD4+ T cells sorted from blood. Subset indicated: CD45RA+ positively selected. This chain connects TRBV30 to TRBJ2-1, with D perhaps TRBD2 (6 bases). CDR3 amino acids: CAWSRGLLNEQFF. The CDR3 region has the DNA TGTGCCTGGTCCCGGGGACTCCTCAATGAGCAGTTCTTC. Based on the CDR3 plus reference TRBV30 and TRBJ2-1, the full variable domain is SQTIHQWPATLVQPVGSPLSLECTVEGTSNPNLYWYRQAAGRGLQLLFYSVGIGQISSEVPQNLSASRPQDRQFILSSKKLLLSDSGFYLCAWSRGLLNEQFFGPGTRLTVL.